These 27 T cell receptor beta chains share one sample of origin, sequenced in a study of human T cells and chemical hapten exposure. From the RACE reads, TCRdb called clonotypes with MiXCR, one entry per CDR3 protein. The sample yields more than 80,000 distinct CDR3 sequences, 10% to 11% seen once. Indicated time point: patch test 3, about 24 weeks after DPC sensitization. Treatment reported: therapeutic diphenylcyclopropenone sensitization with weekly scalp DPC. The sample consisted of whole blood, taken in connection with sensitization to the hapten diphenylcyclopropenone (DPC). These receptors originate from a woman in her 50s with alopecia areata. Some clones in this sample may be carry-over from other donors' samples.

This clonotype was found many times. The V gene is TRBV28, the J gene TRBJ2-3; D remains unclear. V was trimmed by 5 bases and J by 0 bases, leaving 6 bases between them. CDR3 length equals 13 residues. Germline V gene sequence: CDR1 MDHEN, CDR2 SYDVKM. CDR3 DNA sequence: TGTGCCAGCAGTCGCCCAAGCACAGATACGCAGTATTTT. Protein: CASSRPSTDTQYF.

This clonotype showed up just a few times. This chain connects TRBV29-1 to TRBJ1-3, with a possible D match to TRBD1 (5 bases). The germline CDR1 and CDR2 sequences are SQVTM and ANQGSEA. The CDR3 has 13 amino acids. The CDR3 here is CSADINSGNTIYF. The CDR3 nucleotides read TGCAGTGCGGACATCAACTCTGGAAACACCATATATTTT.

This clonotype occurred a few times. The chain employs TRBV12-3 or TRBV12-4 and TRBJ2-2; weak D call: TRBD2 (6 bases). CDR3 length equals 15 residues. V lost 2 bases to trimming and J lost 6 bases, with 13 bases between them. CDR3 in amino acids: CASSLHGSRAGELFF. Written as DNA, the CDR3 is TGTGCCAGCAGTTTACACGGGAGTCGAGCCGGGGAGCTGTTTTTT.

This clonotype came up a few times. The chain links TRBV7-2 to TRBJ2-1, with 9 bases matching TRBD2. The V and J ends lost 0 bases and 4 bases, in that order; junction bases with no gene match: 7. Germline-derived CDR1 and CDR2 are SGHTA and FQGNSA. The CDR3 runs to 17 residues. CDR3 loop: CASSLANIAGDYNEQFF. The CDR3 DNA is TGTGCCAGCAGCTTAGCTAACATAGCGGGAGATTACAATGAGCAGTTCTTC.

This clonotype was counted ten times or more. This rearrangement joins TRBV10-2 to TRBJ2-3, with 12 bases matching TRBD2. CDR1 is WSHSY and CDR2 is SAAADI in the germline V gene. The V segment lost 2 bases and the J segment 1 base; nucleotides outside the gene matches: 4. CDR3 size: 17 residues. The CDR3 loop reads CASSELGLAGRTDTQYF. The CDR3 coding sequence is TGCGCCAGCAGTGAGCTGGGACTAGCGGGTCGCACAGATACGCAGTATTTT.

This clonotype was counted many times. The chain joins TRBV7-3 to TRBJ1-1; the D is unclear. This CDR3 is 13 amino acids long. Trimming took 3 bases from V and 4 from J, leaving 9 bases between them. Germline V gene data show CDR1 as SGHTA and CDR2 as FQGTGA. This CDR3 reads CASSFRQTTEAFF. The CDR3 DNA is TGTGCCAGCAGCTTCCGCCAGACCACTGAAGCTTTCTTT.

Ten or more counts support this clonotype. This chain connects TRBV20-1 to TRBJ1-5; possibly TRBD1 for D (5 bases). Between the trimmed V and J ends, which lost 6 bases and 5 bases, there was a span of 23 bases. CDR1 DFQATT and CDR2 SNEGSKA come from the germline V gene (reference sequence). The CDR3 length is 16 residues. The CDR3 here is CSATGTQGGVDQPQHF. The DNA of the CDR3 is TGCAGTGCAACCGGGACCCAGGGAGGGGTCGATCAGCCCCAGCATTTT.

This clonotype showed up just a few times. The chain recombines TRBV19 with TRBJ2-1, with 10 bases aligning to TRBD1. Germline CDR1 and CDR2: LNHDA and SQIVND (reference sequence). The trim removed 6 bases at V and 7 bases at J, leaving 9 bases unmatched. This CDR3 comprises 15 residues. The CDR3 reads CASRQTGGKINEQFF. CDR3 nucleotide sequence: TGTGCCAGTAGGCAGACAGGGGGCAAGATAAATGAGCAGTTCTTC.

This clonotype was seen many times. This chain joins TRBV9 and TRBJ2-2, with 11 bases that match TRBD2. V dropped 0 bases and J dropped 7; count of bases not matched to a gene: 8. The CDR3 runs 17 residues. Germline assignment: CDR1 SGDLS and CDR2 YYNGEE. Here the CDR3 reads CASSVDVTSGRNGELFF. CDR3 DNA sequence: TGTGCCAGCAGCGTAGACGTCACTAGCGGGAGAAACGGGGAGCTGTTTTTT.

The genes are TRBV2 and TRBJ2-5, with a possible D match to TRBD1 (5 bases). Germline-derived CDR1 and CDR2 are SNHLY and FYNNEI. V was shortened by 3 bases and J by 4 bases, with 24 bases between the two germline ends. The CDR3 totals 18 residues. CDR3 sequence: CASSEGSGWPGYGETQYF. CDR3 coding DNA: TGTGCCAGCAGTGAGGGATCAGGGTGGCCCGGTTATGGAGAGACCCAGTACTTC.

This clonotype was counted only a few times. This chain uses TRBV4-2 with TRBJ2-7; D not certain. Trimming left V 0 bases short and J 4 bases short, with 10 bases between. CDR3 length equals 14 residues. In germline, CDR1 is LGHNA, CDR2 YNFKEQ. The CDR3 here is CASSQDRLGYEQYF. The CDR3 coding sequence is TGTGCCAGCAGCCAAGATCGCCTCGGGTACGAGCAGTACTTC.

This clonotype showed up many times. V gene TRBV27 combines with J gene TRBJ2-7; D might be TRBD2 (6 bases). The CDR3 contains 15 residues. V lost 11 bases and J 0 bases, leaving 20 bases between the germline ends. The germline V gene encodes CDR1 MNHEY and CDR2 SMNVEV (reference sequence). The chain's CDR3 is CARNSNGTYSYEQYF. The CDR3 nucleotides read TGTGCCCGCAATTCCAACGGGACTTACTCCTACGAGCAGTACTTC.

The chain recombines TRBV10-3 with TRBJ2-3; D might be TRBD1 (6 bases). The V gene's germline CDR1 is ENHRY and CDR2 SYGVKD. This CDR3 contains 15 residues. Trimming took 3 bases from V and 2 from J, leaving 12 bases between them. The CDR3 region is CAISDRGAFTDTQYF. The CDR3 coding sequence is TGTGCCATCAGTGACAGGGGCGCCTTCACAGATACGCAGTATTTT.

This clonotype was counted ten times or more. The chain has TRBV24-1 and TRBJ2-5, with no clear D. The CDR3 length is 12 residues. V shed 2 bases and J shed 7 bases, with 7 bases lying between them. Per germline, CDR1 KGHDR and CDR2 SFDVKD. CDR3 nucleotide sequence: TGTGCCACCAGTGATTCTGCCGGGACCCAGTACTTC. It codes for CATSDSAGTQYF.

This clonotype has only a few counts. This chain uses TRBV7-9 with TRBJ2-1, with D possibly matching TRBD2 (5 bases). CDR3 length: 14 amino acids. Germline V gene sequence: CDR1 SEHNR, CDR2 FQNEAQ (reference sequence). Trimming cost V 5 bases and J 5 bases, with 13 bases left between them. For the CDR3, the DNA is TGTGCCAGCAGCCGCCGGGAAGGTAACAATGAGCAGTTCTTC. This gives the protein CASSRREGNNEQFF.

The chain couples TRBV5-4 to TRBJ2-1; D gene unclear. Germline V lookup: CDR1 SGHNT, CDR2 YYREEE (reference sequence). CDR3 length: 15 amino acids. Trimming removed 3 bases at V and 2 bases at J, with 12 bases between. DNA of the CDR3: TGTGCCAGCAGCTCACGAAAGACGGCCTACAATGAGCAGTTCTTC. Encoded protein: CASSSRKTAYNEQFF.

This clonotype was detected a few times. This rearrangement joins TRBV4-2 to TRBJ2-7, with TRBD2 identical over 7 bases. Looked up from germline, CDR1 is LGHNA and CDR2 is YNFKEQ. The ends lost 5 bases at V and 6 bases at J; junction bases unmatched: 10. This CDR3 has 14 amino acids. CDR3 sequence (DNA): TGTGCCAGCAGCTCCCGAAAGGGAGGGAGCGAGCAGTACTTC. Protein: CASSSRKGGSEQYF.

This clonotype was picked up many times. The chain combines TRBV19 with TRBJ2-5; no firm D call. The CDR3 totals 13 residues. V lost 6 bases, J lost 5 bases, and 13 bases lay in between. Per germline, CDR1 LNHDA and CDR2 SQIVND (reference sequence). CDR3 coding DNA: TGTGCCAGTAGCCCGGACCTCTCGGAGACCCAGTACTTC. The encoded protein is CASSPDLSETQYF.

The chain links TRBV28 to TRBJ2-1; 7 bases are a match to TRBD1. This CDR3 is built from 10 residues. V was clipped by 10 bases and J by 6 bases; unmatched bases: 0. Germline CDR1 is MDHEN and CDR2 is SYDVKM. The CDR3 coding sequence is TGTGCCACAGGGGGCAATGAGCAGTTCTTC. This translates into CATGGNEQFF.

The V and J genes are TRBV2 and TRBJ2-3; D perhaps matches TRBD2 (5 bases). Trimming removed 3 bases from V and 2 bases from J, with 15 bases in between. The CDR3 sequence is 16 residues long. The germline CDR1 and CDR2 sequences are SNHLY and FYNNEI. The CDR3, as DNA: TGTGCCAGCAGTGATCGGACGGGAATCCCCACAGATACGCAGTATTTT. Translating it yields CASSDRTGIPTDTQYF.

The CDR3 spells CASSEYEGQGNYGYTF. The CDR3 bases are TGTGCCAGCAGTGAATATGAGGGACAGGGGAACTATGGCTACACCTTC. The genes are TRBV25-1 and TRBJ1-2; 10 bases align to TRBD1. CDR3 size: 16 residues. Germline V gene sequence: CDR1 MGHDK, CDR2 SYGVNS. V gave up 0 bases and J gave up 2 bases; unmatched junction bases: 3.

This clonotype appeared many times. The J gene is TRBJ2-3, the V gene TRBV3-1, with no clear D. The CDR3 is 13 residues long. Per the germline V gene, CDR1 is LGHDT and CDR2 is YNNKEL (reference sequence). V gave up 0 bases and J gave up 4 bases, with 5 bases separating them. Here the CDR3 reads CASSQDKSDTQYF. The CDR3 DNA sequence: TGTGCCAGCAGCCAAGACAAGTCAGATACGCAGTATTTT.

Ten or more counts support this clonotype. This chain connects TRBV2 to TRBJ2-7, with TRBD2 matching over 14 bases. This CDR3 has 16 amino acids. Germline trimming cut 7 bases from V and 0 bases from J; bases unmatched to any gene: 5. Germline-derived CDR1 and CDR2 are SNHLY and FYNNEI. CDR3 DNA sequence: TGTGCCAGCACTGGGACTAGCGGGAGCCTCTCCTACGAGCAGTACTTC. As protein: CASTGTSGSLSYEQYF.

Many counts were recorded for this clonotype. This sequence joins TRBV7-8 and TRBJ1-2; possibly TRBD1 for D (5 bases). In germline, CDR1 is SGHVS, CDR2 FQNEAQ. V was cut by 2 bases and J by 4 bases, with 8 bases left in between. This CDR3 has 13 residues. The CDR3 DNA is TGTGCCAGCAGCTTACGGGACTTCTATGGCTACACCTTC. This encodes CASSLRDFYGYTF.

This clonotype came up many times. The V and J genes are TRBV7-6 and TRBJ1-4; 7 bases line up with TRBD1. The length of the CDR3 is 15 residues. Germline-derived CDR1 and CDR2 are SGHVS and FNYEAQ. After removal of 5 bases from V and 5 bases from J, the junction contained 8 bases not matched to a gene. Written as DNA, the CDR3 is TGTGCCAGCAGCCCACAGGGGTTCACGAATGAAAAACTGTTTTTT. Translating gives CASSPQGFTNEKLFF.

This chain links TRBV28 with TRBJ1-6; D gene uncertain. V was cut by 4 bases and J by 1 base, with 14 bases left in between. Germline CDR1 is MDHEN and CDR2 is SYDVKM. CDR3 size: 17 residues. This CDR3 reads CASSSLWMGSYNSPLHF. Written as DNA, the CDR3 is TGTGCCAGCAGTTCCCTTTGGATGGGGTCCTATAATTCACCCCTCCACTTT.

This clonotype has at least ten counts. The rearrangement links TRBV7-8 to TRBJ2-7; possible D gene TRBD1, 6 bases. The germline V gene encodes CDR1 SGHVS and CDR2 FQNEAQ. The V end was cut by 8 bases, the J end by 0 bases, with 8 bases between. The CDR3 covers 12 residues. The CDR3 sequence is CASGGSSYEQYF. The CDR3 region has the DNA TGTGCCAGCGGGGGCAGCTCCTACGAGCAGTACTTC. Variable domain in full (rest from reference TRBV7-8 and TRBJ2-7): GAGVSQSPRYKVAKRGQDVALRCDPISGHVSLFWYQQALGQGPEFLTYFQNEAQLDKSGLPSDRFFAERPEGSVSTLKIQRTQQEDSAVYLCASGGSSYEQYFGPGTRLTVT.